Listed here are 24 T cell receptor beta chains from one sample, sequenced in a study of T cells after yellow fever vaccination. MiXCR, run by TCRdb on the 5' RACE reads, gives a single entry per CDR3 protein. Counted here are hundreds of thousands of distinct CDR3 sequences, roughly 6.1% occurring once; the ten biggest clones make up over 14%. The specimen comprised PBMCs, sampled 5 days after the yellow fever booster vaccination. The receptors shown here come from a young man who received the YFV17D yellow fever vaccine.

This clonotype was picked up many times. The V gene is TRBV19, the J gene TRBJ1-1; unclear D gene. The V gene's germline CDR1 is LNHDA and CDR2 SQIVND (reference sequence). This CDR3 comprises 15 residues. The ends were cut back, 4 bases at V and 4 bases at J, with 16 bases in the middle. The CDR3 is CASSRGAGRSTEAFF. The DNA for the CDR3 is TGTGCCAGTAGTAGGGGTGCCGGGAGAAGCACTGAAGCTTTCTTT.

The CDR3 here is CSARGTAGGPGEQFF. For the CDR3, the DNA is TGCAGTGCTAGAGGGACAGCGGGAGGGCCTGGTGAGCAGTTCTTC. The chain carries TRBV20-1 and TRBJ2-1, with 10 nucleotides matching TRBD2. Trimming removed 1 base from V and 9 bases from J; junction bases left unmatched: 9. Germline V gene sequence: CDR1 DFQATT, CDR2 SNEGSKA (reference sequence). The CDR3 runs to 15 residues.

The CDR3 here is CASSLYGQDTGELFF. The DNA for the CDR3 is TGTGCCAGCAGCTTATACGGACAGGACACCGGGGAGCTGTTTTTT. V and J are TRBV7-2 and TRBJ2-2; TRBD1 matches at 7 bases. V was pared by 2 bases and J by 3 bases, with 3 bases of the junction left unmatched. Germline assignment: CDR1 SGHTA and CDR2 FQGNSA. The length of the CDR3 is 15 residues. Full variable domain (remainder filled in from reference TRBV7-2 and TRBJ2-2): GAGVSQSPSNKVTEKGKDVELRCDPISGHTALYWYRQSLGQGLEFLIYFQGNSAPDKSGLPSDRFSAERTGGSVSTLTIQRTQQEDSAVYLCASSLYGQDTGELFFGEGSRLTVL.

The sample holds many counts of this clonotype. The chain combines TRBV29-1 with TRBJ2-5; the match to TRBD1 covers 7 bases. This CDR3 has 11 amino acids. The ends lost 8 bases at V and 1 base at J; junction bases unmatched: 1. Germline V gives CDR1 SQVTM, CDR2 ANQGSEA. This CDR3 reads CSYRGQETQYF. The DNA of the CDR3 is TGCAGCTACAGGGGCCAAGAGACCCAGTACTTC.

The chain couples TRBV5-1 to TRBJ1-2; D unresolved. Trimming stripped 4 bases from V and 8 bases from J, with 15 bases between. CDR1 is SGHRS, CDR2 YFSETQ, per germline. The CDR3 is 13 residues long. In DNA, the CDR3 is TGCGCCAGCAGCGACGCCATCCATGGCGGCTACACCTTC. Its translation is CASSDAIHGGYTF.

In this sample, this clonotype turned up a few times. This chain links TRBV2 with TRBJ2-5; 10 bases match TRBD1. This CDR3 is built from 15 residues. The germline V gene encodes CDR1 SNHLY and CDR2 FYNNEI. V was clipped by 2 bases and J by 4 bases; unmatched bases: 4. This CDR3 is CASSEMTGGPETQYF. CDR3 in DNA: TGTGCCAGCAGTGAAATGACAGGGGGCCCAGAGACCCAGTACTTC.

V gene TRBV25-1 combines with J gene TRBJ1-1; 9 nucleotides match TRBD1. The V gene's germline CDR1 is MGHDK and CDR2 SYGVNS. J lost 3 bases, V lost 5 bases, and 7 bases had no gene match. CDR3 length: 15 residues. CDR3 sequence (DNA): TGTGCCAGCAGTTTCCCGGGACAGGGCGACACTGAAGCTTTCTTT. This gives the protein CASSFPGQGDTEAFF.

This clonotype was recorded a few times. The chain joins TRBV29-1 to TRBJ2-4; D unresolved. The CDR3 is 14 residues long. Between the trimmed V and J ends, which lost 2 bases and 1 base, there was a span of 9 bases. The germline gives CDR1 SQVTM, CDR2 ANQGSEA. CDR3 sequence (DNA): TGCAGCGTTGAAACCCTGGGGGCCAAAAACATTCAGTACTTC. It specifies CSVETLGAKNIQYF.

This clonotype was counted only a few times. The chain links TRBV20-1 to TRBJ1-5; no definite D call. Trimming took 8 bases from V and 1 from J, leaving 12 bases between them. CDR1 DFQATT and CDR2 SNEGSKA come from the germline V gene (reference sequence). The CDR3 consists of 13 residues. The CDR3 region is CSRQAGSNQPQHF. Here the CDR3 DNA reads TGCAGTCGCCAGGCCGGGAGCAATCAGCCCCAGCATTTT.

At least ten counts were recorded for this clonotype. V and J are TRBV24-1 and TRBJ2-1; possibly TRBD1 or TRBD2 for D (5 bases each). Germline assignment: CDR1 KGHDR and CDR2 SFDVKD. CDR3 length: 14 amino acids. The V gene lost 3 bases and the J gene lost 12 bases, with 17 bases spanning the gap. This chain's CDR3 is CATSDATNPGGQFF. CDR3 DNA: TGTGCCACCAGTGATGCAACGAACCCTGGGGGGCAGTTCTTC.

This clonotype was seen repeatedly, ten times or more. The CDR3 here is CASSYGDSYEQYF. The CDR3 DNA is TGTGCCAGCAGTTATGGGGACTCCTACGAGCAGTACTTC. V and J are TRBV6-2 or TRBV6-3 and TRBJ2-7, with D unclear. The CDR3 length is 13 residues. V was clipped by 3 bases and J by 0 bases, with 6 bases between them. Per germline, CDR1 MNHEY and CDR2 SVGEGT.

The chain uses TRBV4-3 and TRBJ2-7; 7 positions match TRBD2. The CDR3 is 18 amino acids. Looked up from germline, CDR1 is LGHNA and CDR2 is YSLEER. Unmatched junction bases numbered 16, after V lost 2 bases and J lost 3 bases. CDR3 sequence (DNA): TGCGCCAGCAGCCAACCCAAAGCGGGACCCAATGTATTCTACGAGCAGTACTTC. This encodes CASSQPKAGPNVFYEQYF.

This clonotype was found a few times. V usage is TRBV12-3 or TRBV12-4 and J usage is TRBJ2-2; unclear D gene. Trimming removed 4 bases at V and 1 base at J, with 10 bases between. The CDR3 sequence is 15 residues long. The CDR3 sequence is CASSSGLGNTGELFF. The CDR3 nucleotides are TGTGCCAGCAGTTCGGGCCTTGGGAACACCGGGGAGCTGTTTTTT.

J is TRBJ2-6 and V is TRBV20-1; D uncertain. V was trimmed by 4 bases and J by 2 bases, leaving 6 bases between them. Looked up from germline, CDR1 is DFQATT and CDR2 is SNEGSKA (reference sequence). The CDR3 loop spans 13 amino acids. CDR3 in DNA: TGCAGTGCTACCAAGGCTGGGGCCAACGTCCTGACTTTC. Protein: CSATKAGANVLTF.

This clonotype was detected ten times or more. This chain uses TRBV7-2 with TRBJ2-7, with 14 bases identical to TRBD2. Germline V lookup: CDR1 SGHTA, CDR2 FQGNSA. The CDR3 is 14 residues long. After removal of 7 bases from V and 6 bases from J, the junction contained 5 bases not matched to a gene. The CDR3 nucleotides are TGTGCCAGCACCAGACTAGCGGGAGGGTTCGAGCAGTACTTC. It yields the protein CASTRLAGGFEQYF.

This clonotype was detected ten times or more. This rearrangement joins TRBV29-1 to TRBJ2-3; 7 bases line up with TRBD2. The CDR3 runs to 12 residues. V was pared by 6 bases and J by 6 bases, with 6 bases of the junction left unmatched. Looked up from germline, CDR1 is SQVTM and CDR2 is ANQGSEA. The CDR3 region has the DNA TGCAGCGTAAGCGGGACCATTGATACGCAGTATTTT. Translation: CSVSGTIDTQYF.

This clonotype showed up just a few times. The chain recombines TRBV19 with TRBJ2-5; perhaps TRBD2 as D (6 bases). V lost 3 bases to trimming and J lost 7 bases, with 27 bases between them. The CDR3 length is 18 residues. The germline CDR1 and CDR2 sequences are LNHDA and SQIVND (reference sequence). CDR3 sequence (DNA): TGTGCCAGTAGTATCTGGCGGCTAGACCTCGGAGGGGTTGGGACCCAGTACTTC. Its protein product is CASSIWRLDLGGVGTQYF.

This clonotype was counted many times. V is TRBV29-1 and J is TRBJ2-7; D is undetermined. Trimming left V 4 bases short and J 0 bases short, with 7 bases between. Germline CDR1 and CDR2: SQVTM and ANQGSEA. This CDR3 spans 12 amino acids. This chain's CDR3 is CSVAWFSYEQYF. CDR3 nucleotide sequence: TGCAGCGTTGCGTGGTTCTCCTACGAGCAGTACTTC.

This clonotype was found many times. The V gene is TRBV5-1, the J gene TRBJ2-7; 7 nucleotides agree with TRBD1. Germline assignment: CDR1 SGHRS and CDR2 YFSETQ. Trimming at V came to 2 bases and at J to 4 bases, leaving 6 bases not matched to a gene. The CDR3 runs 14 residues. CDR3 residues: CASSFPGTVYEQYF. CDR3 in DNA: TGCGCCAGCAGCTTTCCCGGGACAGTTTACGAGCAGTACTTC.

The chain uses TRBV5-1 and TRBJ2-1; TRBD1 is a possible D gene (6 bases). V was cut by 0 bases and J by 0 bases, with 10 bases left in between. The CDR3 sequence is 16 residues long. The germline V gene has CDR1 SGHRS and CDR2 YFSETQ. The CDR3, as DNA: TGCGCCAGCAGCTTGGGTGGGACAAGCTCCTACAATGAGCAGTTCTTC. It codes for CASSLGGTSSYNEQFF.

The chain recombines TRBV7-2 with TRBJ2-5; D gene uncertain. Germline V gene sequence: CDR1 SGHTA, CDR2 FQGNSA. Trimming pared 6 bases from V and 0 bases from J, leaving 11 bases between. This CDR3 region has 14 residues. The CDR3 region is CASSPSRNQETQYF. CDR3 coding DNA: TGTGCCAGCAGTCCCTCCCGGAACCAAGAGACCCAGTACTTC.

This clonotype was seen only a few times. The chain combines TRBV7-3 with TRBJ2-3; D is undetermined. The CDR3 totals 13 residues. The germline gives CDR1 SGHTA, CDR2 FQGTGA. The V end lost 4 bases, the J end lost 6 bases, and 11 bases lay between the germline ends. In DNA form, the CDR3 reads TGTGCCAGCAGCTCGTACATAGGGGATACGCAGTATTTT. It encodes CASSSYIGDTQYF.

This clonotype was observed at least ten times. The chain carries TRBV5-1 and TRBJ1-1; TRBD1 agrees at 11 bases. The germline V gene encodes CDR1 SGHRS and CDR2 YFSETQ. Trimming took 4 bases from V and 7 from J; bases not matched to a gene: 9. This CDR3 has 15 amino acids. CDR3 DNA: TGCGCCAGCAGCGCCGGGACAGGGGGAGGCAATGAAGCTTTCTTT. Encoded protein: CASSAGTGGGNEAFF.

This chain links TRBV5-1 with TRBJ2-5; 7 nucleotides align to TRBD1. CDR3 length: 16 amino acids. Germline trimming cut 0 bases from V and 4 bases from J; bases unmatched to any gene: 9. Germline loops: CDR1 SGHRS, CDR2 YFSETQ. CDR3 sequence reads: CASSLAPTGAGETQYF. The CDR3 DNA is TGCGCCAGCAGCTTGGCTCCCACAGGGGCGGGAGAGACCCAGTACTTC.